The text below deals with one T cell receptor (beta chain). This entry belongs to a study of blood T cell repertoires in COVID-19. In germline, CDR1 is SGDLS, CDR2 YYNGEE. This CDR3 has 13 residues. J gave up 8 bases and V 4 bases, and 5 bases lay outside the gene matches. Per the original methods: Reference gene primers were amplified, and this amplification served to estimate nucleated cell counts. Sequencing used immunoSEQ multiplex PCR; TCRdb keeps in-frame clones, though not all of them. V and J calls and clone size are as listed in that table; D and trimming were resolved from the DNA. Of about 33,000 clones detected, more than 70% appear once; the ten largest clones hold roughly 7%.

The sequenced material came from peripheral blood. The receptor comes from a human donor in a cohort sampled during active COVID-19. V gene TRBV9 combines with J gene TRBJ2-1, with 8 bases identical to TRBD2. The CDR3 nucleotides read TGTGCCAGCAGCACGCGGGGGGTGGATGAGCAGTTCTTC. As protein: CASSTRGVDEQFF.